The present TCR beta chain was sequenced within a study of OX40 agonist ivuxolimab in advanced cancers. At the level of the whole study: Ivuxolimab was a fully human IgG2 agonistic monoclonal antibody targeting the costimulatory receptor OX40 (CD134). Partial responses occurred in three dose-escalation patients: two with cutaneous melanoma and one with hepatocellular carcinoma. In the dose-escalation cohort, approximately 82% of patients were male, and the mean age was about 55 years, with a range of about 23 to 80. The purpose of peripheral TCRbeta sequencing was to test whether ivuxolimab changed TCR sequence diversity and led to clonal T-cell expansion. Intravenous ivuxolimab was administered to patients every 2 weeks at six dose levels: 0.01, 0.1, 0.3, 1.5, 3 and 10 mg/kg. Patients were allowed to have had prior anti-PD-1, anti-PD-L1 or anti-CTLA-4 therapy, and less than 45% of the dose-escalation patients had previously received checkpoint inhibitors. Among the approximately 54 dose-escalation patients, roughly 20 had hepatocellular carcinoma, approximately 15 melanoma, 9 renal cell carcinoma and 9 head and neck cancer. The paper reports the monotherapy dose-escalation portion (N of about 47 patients) of the phase I ivuxolimab trial.

The investigation overall reported the following: Antigen specificity was not determined for the clonally expanded peripheral T cells. Low levels of normalized T-cell clonal expansion were also seen in some nonresponding patients. On average, CD8+ T cells showed more expanded clones than CD4+ T cells after ivuxolimab. At doses of 0.1 to 3.0 mg/kg, clonal expansion of both CD4+ and CD8+ blood T cells was observed from baseline to week 6. In the 0.1-3.0 mg/kg groups, partial responders had among the lowest normalized peripheral clonal expansion, particularly in CD8+ T cells.

The trial excluded patients who had a history of autoimmune disease or who were on systemic immunosuppression. Peripheral blood for TCR sequencing was collected from all dose cohorts at baseline, on cycle 4 day 1, and on cycle 7 day 1. Samples came from an open-label, multicenter, first-in-human phase I dose-escalation trial of ivuxolimab. Adults with locally advanced or metastatic melanoma, renal cell, hepatocellular, or head and neck squamous cell carcinoma were enrolled in the trial. Before TCR sequencing, CD4+ T cells and CD8+ T cells from peripheral blood were sorted into separate populations. As for this clone: The antigen it recognizes is unknown. Per-base quality was not reported, and no clone a single base away is much larger than it.

Genomic DNA was extracted from sorted cells for sequencing of the TCRbeta CDR3 region. The immunoSEQ Assay was used to sequence the TCRbeta CDR3 regions. Imported from immuneACCESS, the table was reduced by TCRdb to in-frame sequences with V and J called. These copies leave out some clones; in studies compared against another copy, an unresolved V gene accounts for under half, and the cause of the remainder is not known. Within this sample are 60,000 to 75,000 clones, with more than 70% of them counted one time only. The ten largest clones add up to around 8% of the sample. Specimen: CD4+ or CD8+ T cells sorted from blood, collected in a trial of the OX40 agonist ivuxolimab. The origin of this receptor is an adult with an advanced solid tumor such as melanoma, head and neck, liver or kidney cancer.

Here the CDR3 is given as CASSLTTGYEQYF. The base sequence is TGTGCCAGCAGCTTAACAACAGGCTACGAGCAGTACTTC. The rearrangement joined TRBV11-2 to TRBJ2-7; perhaps TRBD1 is the D gene, with 5 bases matching. CDR3 length: 13 amino acids, cysteine to phenylalanine. The read is trimmed to its CDR3 DNA, 39 bases read in frame from base 1. As encoded in the germline V gene, CDR1 is SGHAT while CDR2 is FQNNGV. Trimming at the junction amounts to 2 bases on V and 3 bases on J, and the germline ends lie 8 bases apart.